These T cell receptor beta chains were read from a single sample in a study of blood T cell repertoires in COVID-19. Sequencing used immunoSEQ multiplex PCR; TCRdb keeps in-frame clones, though not all of them. In the table there are about 340,000 clones, roughly 89% of which are singletons. Input material: peripheral blood. These receptors all come from a young woman who had recovered from COVID-19. Each CDR3 is given with its conserved first and last residue. A D gene is named only where the DNA matches it firmly. Some rows mark clone size as missing; the rest say once, few, many or name a class of expanded clone.

d_call: NA
v_call: TRBV12-3/TRBV12-4
j_call: TRBJ1-1
clone_size: NA
cdr3_nt: TGTGCCAGCAGTTTAATATCAGGGGCAGCTTTCTTT
cdr3_aa: CASSLISGAAFF

d_call: NA
v_call: TRBV6-1
j_call: TRBJ2-1
clone_size: few
cdr3_nt: TGTGCCAGCAGTGAACAGATAAGCTCCTACAATGAGCAGTTCTTC
cdr3_aa: CASSEQISSYNEQFF

d_call: NA
v_call: TRBV5-4
j_call: TRBJ1-2
clone_size: NA
cdr3_nt: TGTGCCAGCAGCTTGACCAGGGAAGGGGGCTACACCTTC
cdr3_aa: CASSLTREGGYTF

d_call: NA
v_call: TRBV7-6
j_call: TRBJ2-3
clone_size: NA
cdr3_nt: TGTGCCAGCAGCTTGAAGGGGCGCGATACGCAGTATTTT
cdr3_aa: CASSLKGRDTQYF

d_call: NA
v_call: TRBV7-2
j_call: TRBJ1-6
clone_size: NA
cdr3_nt: TGTGCCAGCAGCCCATCCAATTCACCCCTCCACTTT
cdr3_aa: CASSPSNSPLHF

d_call: NA
v_call: TRBV6-5
j_call: TRBJ2-2
clone_size: NA
cdr3_nt: TGTGCCAGCGCCGAGAGGCTGGACACCGGGGAGCTGTTTTTT
cdr3_aa: CASAERLDTGELFF

d_call: TRBD2
v_call: TRBV27
j_call: TRBJ2-2
clone_size: NA
cdr3_nt: TGTGCCAGCAGTAGCGCCGGGACTAGCGGGGCGATCACCGGGGAGCTGTTTTTT
cdr3_aa: CASSSAGTSGAITGELFF

d_call: TRBD1
v_call: TRBV11-2
j_call: TRBJ1-2
clone_size: NA
cdr3_nt: TGTGCCAGCAGTATGGACAGGGTTAGCTATGGCTACACCTTC
cdr3_aa: CASSMDRVSYGYTF

d_call: NA
v_call: TRBV6-5
j_call: TRBJ1-2
clone_size: once
cdr3_nt: TGTGCCAGCAGCTCCAGGACTGTCAATGGCTACACCTTC
cdr3_aa: CASSSRTVNGYTF

d_call: TRBD1
v_call: TRBV28
j_call: TRBJ1-2
clone_size: NA
cdr3_nt: TGTGCCAGCAGTTCGGGACAGGGTATCTATGGCTACACCTTC
cdr3_aa: CASSSGQGIYGYTF

d_call: NA
v_call: TRBV15
j_call: TRBJ1-2
clone_size: NA
cdr3_nt: TGTGCCACCAGCTTCGCGTATGGCTACACCTTC
cdr3_aa: CATSFAYGYTF

d_call: TRBD1
v_call: TRBV3-1/TRBV3-2
j_call: TRBJ1-2
clone_size: NA
cdr3_nt: TGTGCCAGCAGCCAAGCGGACAGGTCAAAGGGTGGCTACACCTTC
cdr3_aa: CASSQADRSKGGYTF

d_call: NA
v_call: TRBV15
j_call: TRBJ2-1
clone_size: once
cdr3_nt: TGTGCCACCAGCAGAGATCCTAGCCCCAATGAGCAGTTCTTC
cdr3_aa: CATSRDPSPNEQFF

d_call: NA
v_call: TRBV21-1
j_call: TRBJ2-1
clone_size: NA
cdr3_nt: TGTGCCAGCAGCCCTCGGACTAGCGAAAGCTCCTACAATGAGCAGTTCTTC
cdr3_aa: CASSPRTSESSYNEQFF

d_call: TRBD1
v_call: TRBV10-1
j_call: TRBJ2-2
clone_size: NA
cdr3_nt: TGCGCCAGCAGTGAGACCACGGGACAGACCACCGGGGAGCTGTTTTTT
cdr3_aa: CASSETTGQTTGELFF

d_call: TRBD1
v_call: TRBV19
j_call: TRBJ2-2
clone_size: NA
cdr3_nt: TGTGCCAGTCGGACAGGGAACACCGGGGAGCTGTTTTTT
cdr3_aa: CASRTGNTGELFF

d_call: NA
v_call: TRBV6-2/TRBV6-3
j_call: TRBJ2-5
clone_size: once
cdr3_nt: TGTGCCAGCAGTTACCGGCGACAAACCTTTTACTTC
cdr3_aa: CASSYRRQTFYF

d_call: NA
v_call: TRBV29-1
j_call: TRBJ2-3
clone_size: NA
cdr3_nt: TGCAGCGTTGATGGCTGGGGAGTTGCAGATACGCAGTATTTT
cdr3_aa: CSVDGWGVADTQYF

d_call: TRBD2
v_call: TRBV9
j_call: TRBJ2-3
clone_size: NA
cdr3_nt: TGTGCCAGCAGCGGTAGGACTAGCGGGAAAGATACGCAGTATTTT
cdr3_aa: CASSGRTSGKDTQYF

d_call: TRBD2
v_call: TRBV29-1
j_call: TRBJ2-1
clone_size: NA
cdr3_nt: TGCAGCGTAACCGGACTAGCGCTAAATTCCTACAATGAGCAGTTCTTC
cdr3_aa: CSVTGLALNSYNEQFF

d_call: NA
v_call: TRBV29-1
j_call: TRBJ2-3
clone_size: NA
cdr3_nt: TGCAGCGTTGAAGAGGGCGGGGGACACACAGATACGCAGTATTTT
cdr3_aa: CSVEEGGGHTDTQYF

d_call: TRBD1
v_call: TRBV19
j_call: TRBJ1-4
clone_size: NA
cdr3_nt: TGTGCCAGTAGTCTCAGGGGGATTAATGAAAAACTGTTTTTT
cdr3_aa: CASSLRGINEKLFF